The 16 T cell receptor beta chains given below trace back to one sample, sequenced in a study of T cells after yellow fever vaccination (dated by TCRdb to between 2017 and 2020). The library was prepared using 5' RACE. TCRdb lists the instrument as Illumina NovaSeq 6000. TCRdb reanalyzed the raw reads on its own, using fastp at Q25 for trimming and MiXCR for clone calling, and kept in-frame beta chains. Every CDR3 protein is listed once, alongside the most common genes and DNA of its rows. The sample table holds some 260,000 distinct CDR3 sequences, of which roughly 5.6% were seen once. Together, the top ten hold roughly 3.4% of the sample. The meaning of the sample's treatment or condition label: live attenuated yellow fever vaccine strain. Sequencing used CD4+ T cells sorted from PBMCs, obtained on the day of the yellow fever booster vaccination. Source of these receptors: a man aged 18-30 years who received the YFV17D yellow fever vaccine.

The CDR3 loop reads CASSFAYGNNQPQHF. The CDR3 DNA reads as TGTGCCAGCAGCTTCGCTTACGGAAACAATCAGCCCCAGCATTTT. The gene calls are TRBV7-2 and TRBJ1-5; no reliable D call. The CDR3 covers 15 residues. The germline gives CDR1 SGHTA, CDR2 FQGNSA. Trimming stripped 3 bases from V and 3 bases from J, with 12 bases between.

This chain uses TRBV5-1 with TRBJ2-7; D possibly corresponds to TRBD1 (5 bases). The ends were cut back, 4 bases at V and 0 bases at J, with 17 bases in the middle. The germline gives CDR1 SGHRS, CDR2 YFSETQ. The CDR3 contains 16 residues. The CDR3 sequence is CASSAPRGTLSYEQYF. The DNA for the CDR3 is TGCGCCAGCAGCGCACCTAGGGGAACTCTCTCCTACGAGCAGTACTTC.

The chain links TRBV2 to TRBJ1-6; D gene unclear. Germline V gene data show CDR1 as SNHLY and CDR2 as FYNNEI. This CDR3 region has 16 residues. V lost 3 bases and J 5 bases, leaving 14 bases between the germline ends. The CDR3 DNA reads as TGTGCCAGCAGTGATCGGTTAGGCATCAATAATTCACCCCTCCACTTT. It codes for CASSDRLGINNSPLHF.

This clonotype was detected many times. The chain combines TRBV5-1 with TRBJ2-1; TRBD2 aligns across 7 bases. The CDR3 contains 15 residues. After removal of 1 base from V and 4 bases from J, the junction contained 5 bases not matched to a gene. Looked up from germline, CDR1 is SGHRS and CDR2 is YFSETQ. The chain's CDR3 is CASSLPTSSYNEQFF. As DNA, the CDR3 is TGCGCCAGCAGCTTGCCGACTAGCTCATACAATGAGCAGTTCTTC. Full variable domain (remainder filled in from reference TRBV5-1 and TRBJ2-1): KAGVTQTPRYLIKTRGQQVTLSCSPISGHRSVSWYQQTPGQGLQFLFEYFSETQRNKGNFPGRFSGRQFSNSRSEMNVSTLELGDSALYLCASSLPTSSYNEQFFGPGTRLTVL.

In its sample, this clonotype was seen many times. The J gene is TRBJ2-1, the V gene TRBV30; TRBD2 matches 12 bases. Trimming took 1 base from V and 1 from J; bases not matched to a gene: 2. CDR1 GTSNPN and CDR2 SVGIG come from the germline V gene (reference sequence). The CDR3 is made up of 16 amino acids. CDR3 protein: CAWSDLAGGSYNEQFF. In nucleotides, the CDR3 is TGTGCCTGGAGTGACCTAGCGGGGGGGTCCTACAATGAGCAGTTCTTC.

At least ten counts were recorded for this clonotype. This rearrangement joins TRBV5-1 to TRBJ2-2; a possible D gene is TRBD2 (5 bases). Per the germline V gene, CDR1 is SGHRS and CDR2 is YFSETQ. V dropped 5 bases and J dropped 5 bases, with 16 bases sitting between them. This CDR3 comprises 15 residues. The CDR3 nucleotides are TGCGCCAGCAGTCCGGATTTCTCGGGGACCGGGGAGCTGTTTTTT. As protein: CASSPDFSGTGELFF.

V gene TRBV7-2 combines with J gene TRBJ2-1; a possible D gene is TRBD2 (6 bases). The V end was cut by 2 bases, the J end by 0 bases, with 20 bases between. The CDR3 length is 19 residues. Germline CDR1 reads SGHTA; CDR2 reads FQGNSA. CDR3 DNA: TGTGCCAGCAGCTTATGGGGCCCTGGGGAGGTGAGCTCCTACAATGAGCAGTTCTTC. This codes for CASSLWGPGEVSSYNEQFF.

This clonotype has a count of ten or more. The chain combines TRBV12-3 or TRBV12-4 with TRBJ2-3, with D hard to call. V lost 2 bases to trimming and J lost 5 bases, with 11 bases between them. This CDR3 is built from 14 residues. CDR3 DNA sequence: TGTGCCAGCAGTTTAAGGGCAGCGTTAGATACGCAGTATTTT. It is translated as CASSLRAALDTQYF.

The table lists this clonotype with many counts. The chain combines TRBV12-3 or TRBV12-4 with TRBJ2-3, with TRBD2 matching over 7 bases. CDR3 length equals 15 residues. V dropped 6 bases and J dropped 3; count of bases not matched to a gene: 9. The CDR3 region is CASSPFGGSTDTQYF. The CDR3, as DNA: TGTGCCAGCAGCCCCTTCGGGGGGTCTACAGATACGCAGTATTTT.

This clonotype came up many times. This sequence joins TRBV5-4 and TRBJ2-5; D possibly matches TRBD1 or TRBD2 (6 bases each). Germline V gene sequence: CDR1 SGHNT, CDR2 YYREEE (reference sequence). Trimming removed 8 bases at V and 5 bases at J, with 10 bases between. The CDR3 runs 11 residues. The CDR3 loop is CASKGGETQYF. The DNA of the CDR3 is TGTGCCAGTAAAGGGGGGGAGACCCAGTACTTC.

This clonotype occurred many times. V gene TRBV11-2 combines with J gene TRBJ2-3; 8 nucleotides match TRBD2. The length of the CDR3 is 15 residues. From germline, CDR1 is SGHAT and CDR2 FQNNGV. The junction had 3 bases not matched to a gene; V was cut back by 2 bases and J by 2 bases. CDR3 sequence (DNA): TGTGCCAGCAGCTTAAGTAGCGGGGTCACAGATACGCAGTATTTT. Its protein is CASSLSSGVTDTQYF.

The sample holds a few counts of this clonotype. The chain has TRBV20-1 and TRBJ2-7; D might be TRBD2 (5 bases). This CDR3 is 15 amino acids long. The germline V and J ends were trimmed by 3 bases and 3 bases, with 18 bases remaining between them. CDR1 is DFQATT and CDR2 is SNEGSKA in the germline V gene (reference sequence). CDR3 protein: CSASVRSGGNYEQYV. In nucleotides, the CDR3 is TGCAGTGCTAGCGTTAGGAGCGGCGGTAACTACGAGCAGTACGTC.

This clonotype occurred many times. The chain recombines TRBV5-1 with TRBJ2-3, with D unresolved. The CDR3 covers 12 residues. The V gene's germline CDR1 is SGHRS and CDR2 YFSETQ. The V and J ends lost 4 bases and 5 bases respectively, with 8 bases between them. CDR3 region: CASSLERDTQYF. CDR3 sequence (DNA): TGCGCCAGCAGCCTGGAGAGAGATACGCAGTATTTT.

The sample holds many counts of this clonotype. The V call is TRBV7-2, the J call TRBJ2-2, with 10 bases that match TRBD2. Germline-derived CDR1 and CDR2 are SGHTA and FQGNSA. V was clipped by 3 bases and J by 7 bases; unmatched bases: 8. The CDR3 loop spans 16 amino acids. In DNA form, the CDR3 reads TGTGCCAGCAGCTTCCTAGCGGGGGCCCGAGGCGGGGAGCTGTTTTTT. This sequence encodes CASSFLAGARGGELFF.

The V call is TRBV20-1, the J call TRBJ2-6; D perhaps matches TRBD2 (7 bases). Germline lookup yields CDR1 DFQATT and CDR2 SNEGSKA (reference sequence). The CDR3 sequence is 15 residues long. V gave up 5 bases and J gave up 2 bases, with 13 bases separating them. CDR3 in amino acids: CSAWGEGAGANVLTF. As DNA, the CDR3 is TGCAGTGCTTGGGGGGAGGGGGCTGGGGCCAACGTCCTGACTTTC.

The gene calls are TRBV10-3 and TRBJ1-1, with 8 bases identical to TRBD1. The CDR3 totals 13 residues. J lost 8 bases, V lost 1 base, and 3 bases had no gene match. Germline CDR1 ENHRY, CDR2 SYGVKD. CDR3 residues: CAISEYQGAEAFF. The CDR3 bases are TGTGCCATCAGTGAGTATCAGGGGGCGGAAGCTTTCTTT.